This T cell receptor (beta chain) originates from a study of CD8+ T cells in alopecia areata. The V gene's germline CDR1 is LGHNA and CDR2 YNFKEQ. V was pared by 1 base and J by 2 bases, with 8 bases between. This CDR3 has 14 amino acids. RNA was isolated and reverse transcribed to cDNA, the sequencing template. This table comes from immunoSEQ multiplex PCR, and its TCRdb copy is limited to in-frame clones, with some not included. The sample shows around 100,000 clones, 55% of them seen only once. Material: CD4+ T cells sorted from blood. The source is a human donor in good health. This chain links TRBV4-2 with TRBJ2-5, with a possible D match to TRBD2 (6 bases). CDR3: CASSQGGLQETQYF. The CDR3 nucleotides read TGTGCCAGCAGCCAAGGGGGACTGCAAGAGACCCAGTACTTC.